Shown below are 18 T cell receptor beta chains from a single sample sequenced in a study of T cells in Graves' hyperthyroidism and ophthalmopathy. TCR beta CDR3 region amplification was performed from RNA transcripts. The study used the HTBI primer set for a first-round RT-PCR of the TCR CDR3. Each CDR3 protein gets one entry after TCRdb re-called the multiplex PCR reads with MiXCR. The sample records approximately 430,000 distinct CDR3 sequences, 15% to 17% being singletons. The sequenced material came from blood. The receptors derive from a woman aged 18 to 35 with Graves' hyperthyroidism.

This clonotype was detected many times. V and J are TRBV18 and TRBJ2-1; 7 nucleotides line up with TRBD2. The CDR3 runs to 16 residues. Germline values: CDR1 KGHSH, CDR2 LQKENI. V shed 2 bases, J shed 3 bases, and the junction held 7 bases outside the gene matches. The CDR3, as DNA: TGTGCCAGCTCACCAAAAATGCTAGCGGACTACAATGAGCAGTTCTTC. This translates into CASSPKMLADYNEQFF.

This clonotype was counted ten times or more. The chain has TRBV13 and TRBJ1-2; no reliable D call. The CDR3 is 13 residues long. The V end lost 6 bases, the J end lost 4 bases, and 12 bases lay between the germline ends. Germline CDR1 and CDR2: PRHDT and FYEKMQ (reference sequence). For the CDR3, the DNA is TGTGCCAGCAGGCCTCCGGGAAGCTATGGCTACACCTTC. Translated: CASRPPGSYGYTF.

This clonotype was seen at least ten times. The rearrangement joins TRBV28 to TRBJ1-2; D ambiguous. Per the germline V gene, CDR1 is MDHEN and CDR2 is SYDVKM. The CDR3 totals 14 residues. V was pared by 6 bases and J by 4 bases, with 15 bases between. Here the CDR3 reads CASSLTTSFYGYTF. CDR3 nucleotide sequence: TGTGCCAGCAGCCTTACGACCTCGTTCTATGGCTACACCTTC.

The chain couples TRBV19 to TRBJ2-2; TRBD2 aligns across 10 bases. The germline V gene has CDR1 LNHDA and CDR2 SQIVND (reference sequence). This CDR3 contains 16 residues. Trimming cost V 1 base and J 6 bases; bases outside gene matches: 5. This chain's CDR3 is CASSIGSSGSAGELFF. CDR3 nucleotides: TGTGCCAGTAGTATAGGATCTAGCGGGAGCGCCGGGGAGCTGTTTTTT.

The sample holds many counts of this clonotype. DNA of the CDR3: TGTGCCAGCACCCCCCACGGAACAGGGCCCCCTCAGCCCCAGCATTTT. This gives the protein CASTPHGTGPPQPQHF. The chain links TRBV6-4 to TRBJ1-5; tentative D call: TRBD1 (6 bases). Germline CDR1 MRHNA, CDR2 SNTAGT. V was pared by 7 bases and J by 6 bases, with 22 bases between. The CDR3 has 16 residues.

This clonotype occurred many times. The rearrangement joins TRBV20-1 to TRBJ1-2; TRBD1 might be the D (6 bases). V was cut by 3 bases and J by 3 bases, with 11 bases left in between. From germline, CDR1 is DFQATT and CDR2 SNEGSKA (reference sequence). This CDR3 has 13 amino acids. The DNA for the CDR3 is TGCAGTGCTAGTCAGGGGCTATACTATGGCTACACCTTC. It encodes CSASQGLYYGYTF.

The gene calls are TRBV4-2 and TRBJ2-2; D may be TRBD1 (6 bases). The CDR3 has 14 amino acids. Germline CDR1 reads LGHNA; CDR2 reads YNFKEQ. V lost 5 bases and J 4 bases, leaving 11 bases between the germline ends. The CDR3 region has the DNA TGTGCCAGCAGCGTCAGGGACATCACCGGGGAGCTGTTTTTT. This encodes CASSVRDITGELFF.

This rearrangement joins TRBV5-4 to TRBJ2-5; 8 nucleotides line up with TRBD2. With 7 bases clipped from V and 1 base from J, the junction kept 9 bases outside the gene matches. Germline V gene lookup returns CDR1 SGHNT and CDR2 YYREEE (reference sequence). There are 15 residues in the CDR3. This chain's CDR3 is CASSIPSGSQETQYF. The CDR3 DNA follows: TGTGCCAGCTCTATTCCCAGCGGGAGCCAAGAGACCCAGTACTTC. Combining the CDR3 with reference TRBV5-4 and TRBJ2-5 gives the whole variable domain ETGVTQSPTHLIKTRGQQVTLRCSSQSGHNTVSWYQQALGQGPQFIFQYYREEENGRGNFPPRFSGLQFPNYSSELNVNALELDDSALYLCASSIPSGSQETQYFGPGTRLLVL.

This clonotype was detected only a few times. This chain links TRBV30 with TRBJ2-1; D remains ambiguous. This CDR3 spans 15 amino acids. The V and J ends lost 7 bases and 4 bases respectively, with 20 bases between them. Germline CDR1 is GTSNPN and CDR2 is SVGIG (reference sequence). Here the CDR3 reads CALSPSVIRYNEQFF. CDR3 sequence (DNA): TGTGCCTTGAGCCCCTCGGTGATTAGGTACAATGAGCAGTTCTTC.

This clonotype was seen a single time. The chain couples TRBV18 to TRBJ1-6, with 7 bases lining up with TRBD1. V gave up 3 bases and J gave up 1 base; unmatched junction bases: 9. The CDR3 runs 18 residues. Looked up from germline, CDR1 is KGHSH and CDR2 is LQKENI. The chain's CDR3 is CASSPITGVGSYNSPLHF. CDR3 in DNA: TGTGCCAGCTCACCCATAACAGGGGTCGGGTCCTATAATTCACCCCTCCACTTT.

This chain connects TRBV25-1 to TRBJ1-2; 11 bases line up with TRBD1. This CDR3 is built from 15 residues. The trim removed 10 bases at V and 5 bases at J, leaving 12 bases unmatched. Germline CDR1 and CDR2: MGHDK and SYGVNS. CDR3 DNA: TGTGCCACCGGGAAAAGGACAGGGGGCGAGTATGGCTACACCTTC. Its protein is CATGKRTGGEYGYTF.

In its sample, this clonotype was seen many times. The J gene is TRBJ2-2, the V gene TRBV29-1, with no clear D. Trimming cost V 2 bases and J 2 bases, with 12 bases left between them. The CDR3 consists of 15 residues. Germline V gene data show CDR1 as SQVTM and CDR2 as ANQGSEA. The DNA for the CDR3 is TGCAGCGTTGAACTCCTCAGCCGTAACACCGGGGAGCTGTTTTTT. The encoded protein is CSVELLSRNTGELFF.

This clonotype was detected many times. V and J are TRBV5-1 and TRBJ2-7; D not resolved. Germline V gene sequence: CDR1 SGHRS, CDR2 YFSETQ. V lost 0 bases and J 4 bases, leaving 14 bases between the germline ends. The CDR3 is 15 amino acids. CDR3 loop: CASSLDGLGWYEQYF. CDR3 in DNA: TGCGCCAGCAGCTTGGACGGGCTAGGGTGGTACGAGCAGTACTTC. Together with reference TRBV5-1 and TRBJ2-7, the CDR3 gives the full variable domain: KAGVTQTPRYLIKTRGQQVTLSCSPISGHRSVSWYQQTPGQGLQFLFEYFSETQRNKGNFPGRFSGRQFSNSRSEMNVSTLELGDSALYLCASSLDGLGWYEQYFGPGTRLTVT.

This clonotype was detected a few times. The junction does not match germline at one end; this may be a read error. The chain recombines TRBV11-2 with TRBJ2-1; 7 bases are shared with TRBD2. Per germline, CDR1 SGHAT and CDR2 FQNNGV. The CDR3 covers 16 residues. CDR3 residues: CASSQEASGPYNERFF. DNA for the CDR3: TGTGCCAGCAGCCAAGAGGCTAGCGGCCCTTACAATGAGCGGTTCTTC.

The chain joins TRBV6-2 or TRBV6-3 to TRBJ2-3; 8 bases map to TRBD2. This CDR3 has 17 residues. CDR1 and CDR2 (germline): MNHEY, SVGEGT. Unmatched junction bases numbered 12, after V lost 2 bases and J lost 5 bases. This CDR3 reads CASSYGKDGGAGDTQYF. CDR3 nucleotide sequence: TGTGCCAGCAGTTACGGGAAGGACGGGGGGGCGGGAGATACGCAGTATTTT.

This clonotype was recorded many times. The chain employs TRBV12-3 or TRBV12-4 and TRBJ2-7; 10 bases align to TRBD1. V trimming: 6 bases; J trimming: 6 bases; junction bases outside the gene matches: 8. There are 14 residues in the CDR3. CDR3 amino acids: CASRLTGQGREQYF. CDR3 in DNA: TGTGCCAGCAGATTAACGGGACAGGGGCGCGAGCAGTACTTC.

V and J are TRBV28 and TRBJ1-1; D is ambiguous. CDR1 MDHEN and CDR2 SYDVKM come from the germline V gene. The length of the CDR3 is 14 residues. The ends were cut back, 3 bases at V and 5 bases at J, with 13 bases in the middle. The CDR3: CASSLVGLRTEAFF. The DNA for the CDR3 is TGTGCCAGCAGTTTGGTAGGGCTCAGGACTGAAGCTTTCTTT. The full variable domain, in which reference TRBV28 and TRBJ1-1 provide the parts outside the CDR3, is DVKVTQSSRYLVKRTGEKVFLECVQDMDHENMFWYRQDPGLGLRLIYFSYDVKMKEKGDIPEGYSVSREKKERFSLILESASTNQTSMYLCASSLVGLRTEAFFGQGTRLTVV.

The rearrangement joins TRBV2 to TRBJ2-3; a weak D match, TRBD1 (5 bases). The CDR3 length is 11 residues. V was trimmed by 3 bases and J by 8 bases, leaving 6 bases between them. Germline V lookup: CDR1 SNHLY, CDR2 FYNNEI. CDR3 loop: CASSDRVTQYF. DNA of the CDR3: TGTGCCAGCAGTGACAGGGTTACGCAGTATTTT.